The rows below give T cell receptor beta chains drawn from one sample of a study of blood T cell repertoires in COVID-19. TCRdb keeps only in-frame clones here, not all; method: immunoSEQ multiplex PCR. The data hold 250,000 or so clones, with 88% observed a single time. The sequencing input was peripheral blood. The receptors derive from a woman between 40 and 55 years old who had recovered from COVID-19. The CDR3 runs from the conserved cysteine through the conserved F or W. Fields, in order: V gene, J gene, clone size, D gene, CDR3 DNA, CDR3 protein. A D gene is named only where the DNA matches it firmly. The listing skips clone size in some rows; elsewhere it reads once, few, many or a size class.

>TRBV3-1/TRBV3-2|TRBJ1-2|few|.
TGTGCCAGCAGCCAAGGAAGCGGGCACATTGGGGGCTACACCTTC
CASSQGSGHIGGYTF
>TRBV10-2|TRBJ2-7|.|.
TGCGCCAGCAGGGGGGGTTACGAGCAGTACTTC
CASRGGYEQYF
>TRBV18|TRBJ1-2|.|TRBD1
TGTGCCAGCTCACCACCGGGACAGGGAGTTGGTGGCTACACCTTC
CASSPPGQGVGGYTF
>TRBV7-3|TRBJ1-1|.|.
TGTGCCAGCAGCTTAATATGGCGGATTAACACTGAAGCTTTCTTT
CASSLIWRINTEAFF
>TRBV11-3|TRBJ2-7|.|.
TGTGCCAGCAGCTTAGGGCAGGGGAAGTTCTACGAGCAGTACTTC
CASSLGQGKFYEQYF
>TRBV30|TRBJ1-5|.|TRBD1
TGTGCCTGGAGTGTGCAGGGGGAGGCCCAGCATTTT
CAWSVQGEAQHF
>TRBV30|TRBJ2-7|.|TRBD2
TGTGCCTGGAGTGGACTAGCGGGCTACGAGCAGTACTTC
CAWSGLAGYEQYF
>TRBV7-2|TRBJ2-7|few|.
TGTGCCAGCAGCCCCCTCGCCAGCGCGGCGCAGTACTTC
CASSPLASAAQYF
>TRBV18|TRBJ2-7|.|.
TGTGCCAGCTCACTGGGGGCTGGGGCCTACGAGCAGTACTTC
CASSLGAGAYEQYF
>TRBV19|TRBJ2-1|.|.
TGTGCCAGTAGCATGACCCAGGGGCAGGTCTACAATGAGCAGTTCTTC
CASSMTQGQVYNEQFF
>TRBV5-1|TRBJ1-2|.|.
TGCGCCAGCAGCTCCAGGGTCGGCTATGGCTACACCTTC
CASSSRVGYGYTF
>TRBV30|TRBJ2-7|.|.
TGTGCCTGGTCTTTGTCGGCCTACGAGCAGTACTTC
CAWSLSAYEQYF
>TRBV11-3|TRBJ2-2|.|.
TGTGCCAGCAGCCCCACTAGCTATACTCCCGGGGAGCTGTTTTTT
CASSPTSYTPGELFF
>TRBV15|TRBJ1-2|.|TRBD1
TGTGCCACCAGCAGAGCGCCGGGCAGGGGGTATGGCTACACCTTC
CATSRAPGRGYGYTF
>TRBV24-1|TRBJ1-1|.|.
TGTGCCACCAGGAGGGGCGGGGGCACTGAAGCTTTCTTT
CATRRGGGTEAFF
>TRBV25-1|TRBJ1-6|.|TRBD1
TGTGCCAGCAGTGAAGGGGACAGGAATTCACCCCTCCACTTT
CASSEGDRNSPLHF
>TRBV4-3|TRBJ2-2|.|.
TGCGCCAGCAGCCAAGACTCCACCGGGGAGCTGTTTTTT
CASSQDSTGELFF
>TRBV6-2/TRBV6-3|TRBJ2-5|.|.
TGTGCCAGCAGCTGGAGGGCCAGGGAGACCCAGTACTTC
CASSWRARETQYF